The sequence of this T cell receptor (beta chain) was determined in a study of cytomegalovirus exposure and HLA in healthy donors. Study observations and caveats: At a 0.05 false discovery rate, a later analysis found 16,951 TCR beta sequences to be associated with HLA alleles.

Note on this clone: The antigen remains undetermined.

Vbeta (60) and Jbeta (13) primers were used in the PCR. Sequencing used immunoSEQ multiplex PCR; TCRdb keeps in-frame clones, though not all of them. The data hold more than 200,000 clones, with 60% to 80% observed a single time. Germline CDR1 reads MNHEY; CDR2 reads SMNVEV (reference sequence). V shed 5 bases and J shed 0 bases, with 13 bases lying between them. The CDR3 runs to 15 residues. This sequence joins TRBV27 and TRBJ1-2; possible D gene TRBD1, 5 bases. This TCR derives from a male donor in good health and CMV-seronegative. Sequenced input: PBMCs. The CDR3 reads CASSPRWGSNYGYTF. CDR3 in DNA: TGTGCCAGCAGTCCCAGGTGGGGCTCTAACTATGGCTACACCTTC.